The clone carrying this T cell receptor (beta chain) showed up just a few times. Its target is unknown. These data belong to a study of T cells after yellow fever vaccination. Study-wide points: It was the secondary response that reached its peak faster, day 5 versus 15, but it was weaker. In post-booster samples, most primary-vaccination clones reappeared (under 98% CD4, 70% to 90% CD8).

CDR1 is SNHLY and CDR2 is FYNNEI in the germline V gene. V gave up 0 bases and J gave up 8 bases, with 13 bases separating them. This CDR3 comprises 15 residues. TCRdb called the 5' RACE reads again in MiXCR, with one record for every CDR3 protein. Altogether some 300,000 distinct CDR3 sequences are present, roughly 8% being singletons, with the ten largest covering approximately 15%. The origin of this receptor is a man aged 18 to 29 who received the YFV17D yellow fever vaccine. V gene TRBV2 combines with J gene TRBJ2-2; D call uncertain. Here the sequenced sample was PBMCs, taken about 49 days after the first yellow fever vaccination. As DNA, the CDR3 is TGTGCCAGCAGTGAAGCGAGGAGAGCGAGAGGGGAGCTGTTTTTT. Residues: CASSEARRARGELFF. Full variable domain (missing parts from reference TRBV2 and TRBJ2-2): EPEVTQTPSHQVTQMGQEVILRCVPISNHLYFYWYRQILGQKVEFLVSFYNNEISEKSEIFDDQFSVERPDGSNFTLKIRSTKLEDSAMYFCASSEARRARGELFFGEGSRLTVL.